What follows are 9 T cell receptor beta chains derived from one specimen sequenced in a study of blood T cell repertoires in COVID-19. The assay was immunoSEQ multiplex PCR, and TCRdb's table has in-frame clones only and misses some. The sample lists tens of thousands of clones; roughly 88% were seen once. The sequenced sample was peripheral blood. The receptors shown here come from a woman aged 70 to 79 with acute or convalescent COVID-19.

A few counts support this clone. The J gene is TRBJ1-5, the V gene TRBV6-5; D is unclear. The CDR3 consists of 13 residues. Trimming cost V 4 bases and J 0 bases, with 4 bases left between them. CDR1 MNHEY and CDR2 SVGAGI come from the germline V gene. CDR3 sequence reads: CASSLNSNQPQHF. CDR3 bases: TGTGCCAGCAGTTTAAATAGCAATCAGCCCCAGCATTTT.

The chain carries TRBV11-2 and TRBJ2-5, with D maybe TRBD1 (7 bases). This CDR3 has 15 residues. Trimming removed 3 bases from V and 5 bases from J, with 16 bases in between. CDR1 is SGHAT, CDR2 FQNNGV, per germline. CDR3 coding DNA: TGTGCCAGCAGCTTCAGGGGGGTGTTGGTGGAGACCCAGTACTTC. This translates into CASSFRGVLVETQYF.

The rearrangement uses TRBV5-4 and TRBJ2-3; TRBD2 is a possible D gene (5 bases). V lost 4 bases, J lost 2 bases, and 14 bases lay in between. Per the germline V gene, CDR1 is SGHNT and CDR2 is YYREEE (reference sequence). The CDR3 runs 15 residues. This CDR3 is CASSEDGNPTDTQYF. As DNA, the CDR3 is TGTGCCAGCAGCGAGGACGGGAACCCCACAGATACGCAGTATTTT.

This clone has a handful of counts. The CDR3, as DNA: TGTGCCAGCTCACCAGGACAGTCCTACGAGCAGTACTTC. It encodes CASSPGQSYEQYF. The rearrangement joins TRBV18 to TRBJ2-7; possible D gene TRBD1, 6 bases. The CDR3 has 13 amino acids. V dropped 2 bases and J dropped 1 base, with 6 bases sitting between them. The germline gives CDR1 KGHSH, CDR2 LQKENI.

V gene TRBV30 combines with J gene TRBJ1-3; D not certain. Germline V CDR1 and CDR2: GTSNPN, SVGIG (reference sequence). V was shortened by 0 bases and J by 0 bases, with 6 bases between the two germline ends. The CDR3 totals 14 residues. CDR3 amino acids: CAWSVLLSGNTIYF. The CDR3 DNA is TGTGCCTGGAGTGTGTTACTCTCTGGAAACACCATATATTTT.

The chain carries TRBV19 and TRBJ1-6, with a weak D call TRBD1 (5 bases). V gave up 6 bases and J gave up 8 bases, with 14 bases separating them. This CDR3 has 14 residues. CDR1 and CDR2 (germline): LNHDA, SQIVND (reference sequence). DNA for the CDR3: TGTGCCAGTAGCCCAGACAGACGGTATTCACCCCTCCACTTT. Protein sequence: CASSPDRRYSPLHF. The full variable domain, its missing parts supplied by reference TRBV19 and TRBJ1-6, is DGGITQSPKYLFRKEGQNVTLSCEQNLNHDAMYWYRQDPGQGLRLIYYSQIVNDFQKGDIAEGYSVSREKKESFPLTVTSAQKNPTAFYLCASSPDRRYSPLHFGNGTRLTVT.

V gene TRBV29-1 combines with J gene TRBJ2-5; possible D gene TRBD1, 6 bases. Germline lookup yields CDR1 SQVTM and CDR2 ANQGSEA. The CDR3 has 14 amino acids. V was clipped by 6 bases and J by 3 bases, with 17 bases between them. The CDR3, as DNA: TGCAGCGTAAGGGGGTTGACAGCGGAAGAGACCCAGTACTTC. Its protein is CSVRGLTAEETQYF.

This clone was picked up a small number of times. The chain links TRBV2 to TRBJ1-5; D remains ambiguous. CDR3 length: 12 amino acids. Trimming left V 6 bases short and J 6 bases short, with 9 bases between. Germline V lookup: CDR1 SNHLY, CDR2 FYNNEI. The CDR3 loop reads CASSEDFQPQHF. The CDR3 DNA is TGTGCCAGCAGCGAGGACTTTCAGCCCCAGCATTTT.

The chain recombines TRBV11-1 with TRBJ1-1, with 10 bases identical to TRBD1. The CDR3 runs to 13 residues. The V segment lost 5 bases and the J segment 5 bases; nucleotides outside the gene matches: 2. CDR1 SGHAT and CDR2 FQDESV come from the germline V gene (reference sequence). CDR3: CASSRGQGTEAFF. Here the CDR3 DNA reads TGTGCCAGCAGCAGGGGACAGGGGACTGAAGCTTTCTTT.